These T cell receptor beta chains were read from a single sample in a study of molecular identifiers for immune sequencing clone quantification. TCRdb ran MiXCR on the PCR reads and lists one entry per CDR3 protein. The sample has more than 450,000 distinct CDR3 sequences, roughly 26% seen once; the top ten hold around 0.78%. Material for sequencing was naive CD8+ T cells from blood, with Jurkat cell RNA spiked in. These TCRs come from a human donor in good health. Some libraries in this study had Jurkat cell RNA spiked in. CDR3s include the opening cysteine and the closing phenylalanine or tryptophan. Each record gives: J gene, clone size, D gene, V gene, CDR3 protein, CDR3 DNA. The D gene is left open where the match is weak. A clone size is listed for some rows: how often the clone was seen (once, few, many), or a class if it is expanded.

j_call: TRBJ1-1; clone_size: once; d_call: TRBD1; v_call: TRBV20-1; cdr3_aa: CSARDRRGGMNTDAFF; cdr3_nt: TGCAGTGCTAGAGACAGAAGAGGGGGCATGAACACTGATGCTTTCTTT
j_call: TRBJ2-6; clone_size: NA; d_call: TRBD1; v_call: TRBV6-5; cdr3_aa: CASSRDRVGGANVLTF; cdr3_nt: TGTGCCAGTTCCCGGGACAGGGTCGGTGGGGCCAACGTCCTGACTTTC
j_call: TRBJ1-1; clone_size: few; d_call: NA; v_call: TRBV12-3/TRBV12-4; cdr3_aa: CASFRVDTEAFF; cdr3_nt: TGTGCCAGCTTCAGGGTGGACACTGAAGCTTTCTTT
j_call: TRBJ2-1; clone_size: few; d_call: NA; v_call: TRBV4-3; cdr3_aa: CASSPTSQVPYNEQFF; cdr3_nt: TGCGCCAGCAGCCCAACTTCGCAGGTACCCTACAATGAGCAGTTCTTC
j_call: TRBJ1-5; clone_size: few; d_call: NA; v_call: TRBV4-3; cdr3_aa: CASSLGTHSNQPQHF; cdr3_nt: TGCGCCAGCAGCCTTGGGACACATAGCAATCAGCCCCAGCATTTT
j_call: TRBJ2-3; clone_size: few; d_call: TRBD2; v_call: TRBV11-3; cdr3_aa: CASSSLAGGTQYF; cdr3_nt: TGTGCCAGCAGCTCACTAGCGGGAGGTACGCAGTATTTT
j_call: TRBJ2-7; clone_size: NA; d_call: TRBD1; v_call: TRBV4-3; cdr3_aa: CASSQGTGHRYEQYF; cdr3_nt: TGCGCCAGCAGCCAAGGGACAGGGCATAGGTACGAGCAGTACTTC
j_call: TRBJ2-3; clone_size: many; d_call: TRBD2; v_call: TRBV28; cdr3_aa: CASRGTSGDPTDTQYF; cdr3_nt: TGTGCCAGCAGGGGAACTAGCGGGGACCCCACAGATACGCAGTATTTT
j_call: TRBJ1-2; clone_size: few; d_call: TRBD1; v_call: TRBV30; cdr3_aa: CASRQGNGYTF; cdr3_nt: TGTGCCTCCCGACAGGGAAATGGCTACACCTTC
j_call: TRBJ2-5; clone_size: NA; d_call: TRBD2; v_call: TRBV27; cdr3_aa: CASSTGLAVSLETQYF; cdr3_nt: TGTGCCAGCAGTACAGGACTAGCGGTTAGTTTAGAGACCCAGTACTTC
j_call: TRBJ1-4; clone_size: NA; d_call: TRBD1; v_call: TRBV6-1; cdr3_aa: CASSERDRATNEKPFF; cdr3_nt: TGTGCCAGCAGTGAAAGGGACAGAGCAACTAATGAAAAACCGTTTTTT
j_call: TRBJ2-7; clone_size: few; d_call: TRBD2; v_call: TRBV6-5; cdr3_aa: CASKLTSVGLAGPAEQYF; cdr3_nt: TGTGCCAGCAAACTTACGTCCGTGGGACTAGCGGGGCCTGCCGAGCAGTACTTC
j_call: TRBJ2-7; clone_size: NA; d_call: NA; v_call: TRBV9; cdr3_aa: CASSVAAEIYEQYF; cdr3_nt: TGTGCCAGCAGCGTAGCAGCCGAGATATACGAGCAGTACTTC
j_call: TRBJ1-5; clone_size: many; d_call: NA; v_call: TRBV6-2/TRBV6-3; cdr3_aa: CASSYGAGNQPQHF; cdr3_nt: TGTGCCAGCAGTTACGGCGCGGGCAATCAGCCCCAGCATTTT
j_call: TRBJ2-1; clone_size: NA; d_call: TRBD1; v_call: TRBV7-9; cdr3_aa: CASSSAFGTGQNEQFF; cdr3_nt: TGTGCCAGCAGCTCAGCGTTCGGGACAGGGCAGAATGAGCAGTTCTTC
j_call: TRBJ2-5; clone_size: many; d_call: TRBD1; v_call: TRBV24-1; cdr3_aa: CATSDPTGKETQYF; cdr3_nt: TGTGCCACCAGTGATCCGACAGGGAAAGAGACCCAGTACTTC
j_call: TRBJ2-3; clone_size: many; d_call: NA; v_call: TRBV5-1; cdr3_aa: CASSQGVDTQYF; cdr3_nt: TGCGCCAGCAGTCAGGGTGTAGATACGCAGTATTTT
j_call: TRBJ2-7; clone_size: NA; d_call: NA; v_call: TRBV6-5; cdr3_aa: CASSWEGAKYEQYF; cdr3_nt: TGTGCCAGCAGTTGGGAGGGGGCGAAGTACGAGCAGTACTTC
j_call: TRBJ2-7; clone_size: NA; d_call: TRBD1; v_call: TRBV6-5; cdr3_aa: CASGWGTGVWEQYF; cdr3_nt: TGTGCCAGCGGCTGGGGGACAGGTGTCTGGGAGCAGTACTTC
j_call: TRBJ2-5; clone_size: NA; d_call: NA; v_call: TRBV27; cdr3_aa: CASSLLPGAAQETQYF; cdr3_nt: TGTGCCAGCAGTTTACTCCCGGGGGCGGCCCAAGAGACCCAGTACTTC
j_call: TRBJ2-7; clone_size: few; d_call: NA; v_call: TRBV5-5; cdr3_aa: CASSLAVTRSLGYEQYF; cdr3_nt: TGTGCCAGCAGCTTGGCCGTGACAAGAAGTCTCGGATACGAGCAGTACTTC
j_call: TRBJ2-7; clone_size: NA; d_call: NA; v_call: TRBV27; cdr3_aa: CASKSGGTGEQYF; cdr3_nt: TGTGCCAGCAAGTCTGGGGGTACGGGCGAGCAGTACTTC
j_call: TRBJ2-1; clone_size: NA; d_call: NA; v_call: TRBV28; cdr3_aa: CASKTTGMGEQFF; cdr3_nt: TGTGCCAGCAAAACTACTGGTATGGGTGAGCAGTTCTTC
j_call: TRBJ1-5; clone_size: many; d_call: NA; v_call: TRBV20-1; cdr3_aa: CSARVEGGVGNQPQHF; cdr3_nt: TGCAGTGCTAGAGTTGAGGGAGGAGTCGGCAATCAGCCCCAGCATTTT
j_call: TRBJ2-7; clone_size: NA; d_call: TRBD1; v_call: TRBV3-1; cdr3_aa: CASSYGTAMGEEQYF; cdr3_nt: TGTGCCAGCAGCTACGGGACAGCTATGGGGGAAGAGCAGTACTTC
j_call: TRBJ1-2; clone_size: few; d_call: TRBD1; v_call: TRBV5-6; cdr3_aa: CASSSDTTQGAGFYGYTF; cdr3_nt: TGTGCCAGCAGCTCCGATACAACCCAGGGGGCAGGGTTCTATGGCTACACCTTC
j_call: TRBJ2-7; clone_size: NA; d_call: NA; v_call: TRBV30; cdr3_aa: CAWSNGGEQYF; cdr3_nt: TGTGCCTGGAGTAACGGGGGCGAGCAGTACTTC
j_call: TRBJ2-7; clone_size: NA; d_call: TRBD1; v_call: TRBV5-3; cdr3_aa: CASSLGQGTTYEQYF; cdr3_nt: TGTGCCAGCAGCTTGGGACAGGGGACTACCTACGAGCAGTACTTC
j_call: TRBJ2-4; clone_size: NA; d_call: TRBD1; v_call: TRBV20-1; cdr3_aa: CSAREGTGRGAKNIQYF; cdr3_nt: TGCAGTGCTAGAGAGGGGACAGGGAGAGGGGCCAAAAACATTCAGTACTTC
j_call: TRBJ2-1; clone_size: few; d_call: NA; v_call: TRBV4-3; cdr3_aa: CASSQETGNSYNEQFF; cdr3_nt: TGCGCCAGCAGCCAAGAAACAGGTAACTCCTACAATGAGCAGTTCTTC
j_call: TRBJ1-1; clone_size: many; d_call: NA; v_call: TRBV5-6; cdr3_aa: CASSYDRYEAFF; cdr3_nt: TGTGCCAGCAGCTACGACAGGTACGAAGCTTTCTTT
j_call: TRBJ2-7; clone_size: few; d_call: NA; v_call: TRBV6-5; cdr3_aa: CASSPNFYEQYF; cdr3_nt: TGTGCCAGCAGTCCCAATTTCTACGAGCAGTACTTC
j_call: TRBJ1-1; clone_size: many; d_call: NA; v_call: TRBV12-3/TRBV12-4; cdr3_aa: CASSLDIGENTEAFF; cdr3_nt: TGTGCCAGCAGTTTAGACATTGGAGAGAACACTGAAGCTTTCTTT
j_call: TRBJ1-5; clone_size: NA; d_call: TRBD1; v_call: TRBV6-6; cdr3_aa: CASIGDRYSNQPQHF; cdr3_nt: TGTGCCAGCATTGGGGACAGATATAGCAATCAGCCCCAGCATTTT
j_call: TRBJ1-1; clone_size: few; d_call: NA; v_call: TRBV12-3/TRBV12-4; cdr3_aa: CASSLAPSSIGLNTEAFF; cdr3_nt: TGTGCCAGCAGTTTGGCCCCCTCTTCGATAGGGTTGAACACTGAAGCTTTCTTT
j_call: TRBJ2-6; clone_size: NA; d_call: NA; v_call: TRBV7-9; cdr3_aa: CASSFIESGANVLTF; cdr3_nt: TGTGCCAGCAGCTTTATTGAGTCTGGGGCCAACGTCCTGACTTTC
j_call: TRBJ1-6; clone_size: NA; d_call: NA; v_call: TRBV7-8; cdr3_aa: CASSLEPGILSPLHF; cdr3_nt: TGTGCCAGCAGCTTAGAGCCAGGGATACTATCCCCCCTCCACTTT
j_call: TRBJ1-1; clone_size: many; d_call: TRBD1; v_call: TRBV9; cdr3_aa: CASSAMTGFLNTEAFF; cdr3_nt: TGTGCCAGCAGCGCAATGACAGGGTTCCTGAACACTGAAGCTTTCTTT
j_call: TRBJ1-2; clone_size: NA; d_call: NA; v_call: TRBV12-5; cdr3_aa: CASGSLDNYGYTF; cdr3_nt: TGTGCTAGTGGTTCGCTGGATAACTATGGCTACACCTTC
j_call: TRBJ1-1; clone_size: many; d_call: NA; v_call: TRBV7-9; cdr3_aa: CASSFMNRNTEAFF; cdr3_nt: TGTGCCAGCAGCTTCATGAACCGGAACACTGAAGCTTTCTTT
j_call: TRBJ2-7; clone_size: many; d_call: NA; v_call: TRBV6-5; cdr3_aa: CASSYSPGIGREQYF; cdr3_nt: TGTGCCAGCAGTTACTCCCCCGGGATCGGTCGGGAGCAGTACTTC
j_call: TRBJ1-4; clone_size: few; d_call: TRBD1; v_call: TRBV13; cdr3_aa: CASSHRDSATNEKLFF; cdr3_nt: TGTGCCAGCAGCCATCGGGACAGTGCAACTAATGAAAAACTGTTTTTT
j_call: TRBJ1-1; clone_size: many; d_call: TRBD1; v_call: TRBV7-9; cdr3_aa: CATQGAFHTEAFF; cdr3_nt: TGTGCCACCCAGGGGGCTTTTCACACTGAAGCTTTCTTT
j_call: TRBJ2-1; clone_size: NA; d_call: NA; v_call: TRBV11-3; cdr3_aa: CASSLGVTNEQFF; cdr3_nt: TGTGCCAGCAGCTTAGGGGTCACGAATGAGCAGTTCTTC
j_call: TRBJ2-4; clone_size: many; d_call: TRBD2; v_call: TRBV6-1; cdr3_aa: CASSDGREAKNIQYF; cdr3_nt: TGTGCCAGCAGTGATGGGCGGGAGGCCAAAAACATTCAGTACTTC
j_call: TRBJ2-3; clone_size: NA; d_call: TRBD2; v_call: TRBV6-5; cdr3_aa: CASSLTNSGGADTQYF; cdr3_nt: TGTGCCAGCAGCCTTACGAATAGCGGGGGGGCAGATACGCAGTATTTT
j_call: TRBJ2-2; clone_size: NA; d_call: NA; v_call: TRBV14; cdr3_aa: CASSHSGANTGELFF; cdr3_nt: TGTGCCAGCAGCCATAGTGGCGCGAACACCGGGGAGCTGTTTTTT
j_call: TRBJ2-1; clone_size: few; d_call: TRBD2; v_call: TRBV7-2; cdr3_aa: CASSPLAGGPYNEQFF; cdr3_nt: TGTGCCAGCAGCCCCCTAGCGGGAGGGCCCTACAATGAGCAGTTCTTC
j_call: TRBJ2-5; clone_size: NA; d_call: NA; v_call: TRBV2; cdr3_aa: CASSFQTATGETQYF; cdr3_nt: TGTGCCAGCAGTTTTCAGACGGCTACCGGAGAGACCCAGTACTTC